One T cell receptor beta chain is described in this entry. This clonotype was found many times. It has no known antigen specificity. Base-call qualities are not available, and no considerably larger clone is one nucleotide away. The CDR3 has 16 amino acids, counting the end cysteine and phenylalanine. Kept here is only the CDR3 DNA, which spans 48 bases and is read in frame from base 1. V is trimmed back by 0 bases and J by 4 bases, and the junction contains 7 bases that no gene match accounts for. The sample is drawn from a study of post-analysis software for immune sequencing data (dated by TCRdb to the mid-2010s). General notes on the study: The recorded disease courses included relapsing-remitting, secondary progressive and progressive-relapsing multiple sclerosis, and some patients had no subtype annotation. A subset of samples was prepared in parallel using single-end sample barcoding, then pooled and co-amplified after Illumina adapter ligation. The patient repertoires were set against 11 previously published healthy control repertoires from donors whose ages ranged from 6 to 25 years.

To demonstrate the VDJtools post-analysis software, the study profiled TCR beta repertoires from the peripheral blood of about 13 young patients with multiple sclerosis. The multiple sclerosis patients were children and adolescents between roughly 6 and 16 years of age. The paper as a whole reports these results and caveats: When samples were clustered directly using the F measure, samples prepared in the same batch co-clustered strongly, which prompted a batch-effect correction. The control group was slightly older than the multiple sclerosis patient group. Significantly higher frequencies in patients than in controls were found for a few TRBV segments, including TRBV5-6, TRBV5-1 and TRBV20-1. Multiple sclerosis patients had significantly lower normalized Chao1 diversity than controls, a result that suggests substantial peripheral T-cell clonal expansion.

The library came from PCR. Instrument on record: Illumina HiSeq 2500. To reduce PCR and sequencing biases, unique molecular identifiers were built into the TCR beta cDNA libraries. Every 1 to 10 million input T cells yielded 500,000 or so cDNA molecules, meaning each molecule approximated one T cell. The patient libraries were prepared and sequenced using the same protocol as the earlier healthy control dataset. Within a given batch, samples were prepared together, multiplexed and sequenced on the same HiSeq lane. The authors processed their data as follows. MIGEC was used to process the raw barcoded reads, and molecular identifier groups with only a single read were discarded before consensus assembly and CDR3 extraction. Clonotype tables were post-analysed with VDJtools, and diversity was normalized by down-sampling all datasets to the smallest sample size. Repertoire overlap clustering matched CDR3 amino acid but not nucleotide sequences to correct batch-related cross-sample contamination. The raw public reads went through TCRdb reprocessing: fastp at Q25, MiXCR clone calling, in-frame beta chains kept. When rows share a CDR3 protein, they turn into one entry using the most common DNA and genes. TCRdb's processing, not the authors', yielded these V and J calls. The sample records fewer than 600,000 distinct CDR3 sequences, roughly 45% of which are singletons. Roughly an eighth of the sample is held by the ten biggest clonotypes.

The sample comprised blood. This receptor was identified in a girl between 10 and 17 years old with multiple sclerosis. This sequence uses TRBV12-3 or TRBV12-4 and TRBJ1-2, with 8 bases aligning to TRBD1. The nucleotide sequence is TGTGCCAGCAGTTTAGCCATTCAGGGGGCTCTCTATGGCTACACCTTC. This encodes CASSLAIQGALYGYTF.